The 16 T cell receptor beta chains reported below all come from one sample, sequenced in a study of CD8 T cells in Susac syndrome. It was with random hexamers that roughly 0.45 to 1 ug RNA was reverse transcribed. TCRdb itself ran the immunoSEQ multiplex PCR reads through MiXCR, one entry per CDR3 protein. Counted here are roughly 200,000 distinct CDR3 sequences, roughly 94% occurring once; the ten biggest clones make up approximately 0.099%. Sequencing used CD4+ T cells from PBMCs. All receptors come from a human donor with Susac syndrome.

The V call is TRBV5-1, the J call TRBJ1-1, with D perhaps matching TRBD1 (5 bases). This CDR3 region has 15 residues. The V gene lost 7 bases and the J gene lost 1 base, with 17 bases spanning the gap. Germline loops: CDR1 SGHRS, CDR2 YFSETQ. The CDR3 protein is CASASRGSGNTEAFF. The DNA of the CDR3 is TGCGCCAGCGCTTCACGGGGCAGCGGGAACACTGAAGCTTTCTTT.

This rearrangement joins TRBV7-9 to TRBJ1-2; 11 bases are a match to TRBD1. V gave up 4 bases and J gave up 4 bases; unmatched junction bases: 5. This CDR3 has 15 residues. Per germline, CDR1 SEHNR and CDR2 FQNEAQ (reference sequence). In DNA form, the CDR3 reads TGTGCCAGCAGCTCAGGACAGGGGGCGGTCTATGGCTACACCTTC. It is translated as CASSSGQGAVYGYTF.

This clonotype has a single count. The V gene is TRBV19, the J gene TRBJ2-1, with TRBD2 matching over 15 bases. This CDR3 contains 15 residues. V lost 6 bases to trimming and J lost 7 bases; unmatched junction nucleotides: 4. The germline V gene has CDR1 LNHDA and CDR2 SQIVND (reference sequence). As DNA, the CDR3 is TGTGCCAGTAGCTGGACTAGCGGGAGGGGGAATGAGCAGTTCTTC. Protein sequence: CASSWTSGRGNEQFF.

In this sample, this clonotype turned up once. J is TRBJ2-5 and V is TRBV19; D possibly corresponds to TRBD2 (5 bases). Germline CDR1 reads LNHDA; CDR2 reads SQIVND (reference sequence). V was shortened by 5 bases and J by 5 bases, with 9 bases between the two germline ends. This CDR3 has 12 amino acids. The CDR3 loop is CASSEGLETQYF. In nucleotides, the CDR3 is TGTGCCAGTAGTGAGGGATTGGAGACCCAGTACTTC. Complete variable domain (other parts from reference TRBV19 and TRBJ2-5): DGGITQSPKYLFRKEGQNVTLSCEQNLNHDAMYWYRQDPGQGLRLIYYSQIVNDFQKGDIAEGYSVSREKKESFPLTVTSAQKNPTAFYLCASSEGLETQYFGPGTRLLVL.

V usage is TRBV5-6 and J usage is TRBJ2-2; D possibly corresponds to TRBD1 (5 bases). The V end lost 0 bases, the J end lost 4 bases, and 13 bases lay between the germline ends. Germline loops: CDR1 SGHDT, CDR2 YYEEEE. The CDR3 sequence is 16 residues long. The CDR3 sequence is CASSLGSGIRTGELFF. Here the CDR3 DNA reads TGTGCCAGCAGCTTGGGTTCAGGGATTCGCACCGGGGAGCTGTTTTTT.

This clonotype appeared once. CDR3 DNA sequence: TGCAGCGTTGATGGAACAGAAACTGGAAACACCATATATTTT. Protein sequence: CSVDGTETGNTIYF. This chain links TRBV29-1 with TRBJ1-3; D call uncertain. V lost 3 bases, J lost 2 bases, and 11 bases lay in between. There are 14 residues in the CDR3. From germline, CDR1 is SQVTM and CDR2 ANQGSEA.

This sequence joins TRBV6-5 and TRBJ2-3; possibly TRBD2 for D (5 bases). The CDR3 covers 14 residues. The V gene lost 1 base and the J gene lost 4 bases, with 9 bases spanning the gap. Germline CDR1 and CDR2: MNHEY and SVGAGI. The CDR3 sequence: CASSYLASPDTQYF. In nucleotides, the CDR3 is TGTGCCAGCAGTTACTTGGCTAGCCCAGATACGCAGTATTTT.

The chain employs TRBV20-1 and TRBJ1-2, with a weak D call TRBD1 (6 bases). The length of the CDR3 is 14 residues. Germline lookup yields CDR1 DFQATT and CDR2 SNEGSKA (reference sequence). Deletions cut 1 base from V and 1 base from J, with 10 bases between. CDR3 bases: TGCAGTGCTAGAGGGACAGACTTTAACTATGGCTACACCTTC. Translation: CSARGTDFNYGYTF.

This chain uses TRBV3-1 with TRBJ1-1, with D unclear. With 6 bases removed from V and 3 bases from J, the gap between germline ends came to 17 bases. This CDR3 spans 15 amino acids. The germline gives CDR1 LGHDT, CDR2 YNNKEL (reference sequence). CDR3 nucleotides: TGTGCCAGCAGTCTCGATCAACCCGGCGACACTGAAGCTTTCTTT. It codes for CASSLDQPGDTEAFF.

The chain employs TRBV6-1 and TRBJ2-1, with 10 nucleotides matching TRBD2. This CDR3 comprises 16 residues. The V and J ends lost 6 bases and 0 bases, in that order; junction bases with no gene match: 5. Germline-derived CDR1 and CDR2 are MNHNS and SASEGT. CDR3 sequence (DNA): TGTGCCAGCAGGCTGGCTAGCGGGAGCTCCTACAATGAGCAGTTCTTC. It specifies CASRLASGSSYNEQFF.

This chain joins TRBV11-2 and TRBJ2-2, with a weak D call TRBD1 (5 bases). Per the germline V gene, CDR1 is SGHAT and CDR2 is FQNNGV. The CDR3 has 15 amino acids. The germline V and J ends were trimmed by 6 bases and 8 bases, with 19 bases remaining between them. The CDR3 loop reads CASRKPGNGLGELFF. CDR3 bases: TGTGCCAGCAGGAAACCAGGGAACGGGTTGGGGGAGCTGTTTTTT.

This chain joins TRBV30 and TRBJ2-5; TRBD1 matches at 7 bases. The CDR3 has 16 residues. Germline CDR1 reads GTSNPN; CDR2 reads SVGIG (reference sequence). V shed 7 bases and J 0 bases; nucleotides not matched to a gene: 14. The CDR3 loop is CAYLRQGRDNQETQYF. In DNA form, the CDR3 reads TGTGCCTACCTAAGACAGGGACGGGACAACCAAGAGACCCAGTACTTC.

The CDR3 spells CASSITPAGGTDTQYF. For the CDR3, the DNA is TGCGCCAGCAGCATAACCCCAGCGGGAGGCACAGATACGCAGTATTTT. The V call is TRBV5-1, the J call TRBJ2-3, with 8 bases matching TRBD2. V gave up 4 bases and J gave up 1 base; unmatched junction bases: 8. The CDR3 length is 16 residues. From germline, CDR1 is SGHRS and CDR2 YFSETQ. The full variable domain, rest sourced from reference TRBV5-1 and TRBJ2-3, is KAGVTQTPRYLIKTRGQQVTLSCSPISGHRSVSWYQQTPGQGLQFLFEYFSETQRNKGNFPGRFSGRQFSNSRSEMNVSTLELGDSALYLCASSITPAGGTDTQYFGPGTRLTVL.

This clonotype showed up just once. The V and J genes are TRBV20-1 and TRBJ2-4; D uncertain. The CDR3 spans 15 residues. The germline V gene has CDR1 DFQATT and CDR2 SNEGSKA (reference sequence). The V and J ends lost 3 bases and 8 bases respectively, with 20 bases between them. The CDR3 DNA reads TGCAGTGCTAGTGGGGTGTCCGGGTTTGAGGACATTCAGTACTTC. Translating it yields CSASGVSGFEDIQYF.

The CDR3 loop reads CASSRLKRNTEAFF. CDR3 nucleotides: TGTGCCAGTAGTAGGCTTAAGAGGAACACTGAAGCTTTCTTT. The gene calls are TRBV19 and TRBJ1-1; D gene ambiguous. Between the trimmed V and J ends, which lost 4 bases and 1 base, there was a span of 10 bases. The CDR3 length is 14 residues. Germline CDR1 is LNHDA and CDR2 is SQIVND (reference sequence). Together with reference TRBV19 and TRBJ1-1, the CDR3 gives the full variable domain: DGGITQSPKYLFRKEGQNVTLSCEQNLNHDAMYWYRQDPGQGLRLIYYSQIVNDFQKGDIAEGYSVSREKKESFPLTVTSAQKNPTAFYLCASSRLKRNTEAFFGQGTRLTVV.

The chain is built from TRBV30 and TRBJ2-1; D gene ambiguous. Trimming removed 3 bases from V and 7 bases from J, with 19 bases in between. Per the germline V gene, CDR1 is GTSNPN and CDR2 is SVGIG (reference sequence). This CDR3 contains 15 residues. The CDR3 sequence is CAWSPPPPRWNEQFF. In DNA, the CDR3 is TGTGCCTGGAGCCCCCCTCCCCCACGCTGGAATGAGCAGTTCTTC.